This T cell receptor (beta chain) was identified in a study of cytomegalovirus exposure and HLA in healthy donors. 13 Jbeta primers and 60 Vbeta primers were used for the PCR. Measured with immunoSEQ multiplex PCR; TCRdb has only the in-frame clones, and not every one. The sample has some 110,000 clones, roughly 15% seen once; the top ten hold more than 0.8%. The CDR3 runs 15 residues. Germline V gene lookup returns CDR1 MNHEY and CDR2 SMNVEV (reference sequence). Trimming removed 0 bases at V and 2 bases at J, with 9 bases between. The chain recombines TRBV27 with TRBJ2-3, with D maybe TRBD1 (5 bases). The sequenced material came from PBMCs. The receptor's source is a female donor in good health and CMV-seronegative. CDR3 region: CASSLSGALTDTQYF. The CDR3 DNA follows: TGTGCCAGCAGTTTATCAGGGGCTCTCACAGATACGCAGTATTTT.